Below, one T cell receptor beta chain is given with its context. The record originates from a study of TIL therapy for anti-PD-1-resistant metastatic lung cancer. In the study overall: Tumor harvest preceded PD-1/PD-L1 blockade, followed by nivolumab treatment.

The ends were cut back, 0 bases at V and 4 bases at J, with 9 bases in the middle. The CDR3 is 14 amino acids. Germline loops: CDR1 LNHNV, CDR2 YYDKDF (reference sequence). This was the immunoSEQ v3 assay. The data were produced by immunoSEQ multiplex PCR, yet TCRdb's version contains in-frame clones alone and is incomplete. The table lists about 59,000 clones, 73% of them singletons. Time point specified: pre-treatment sample, taken before nivolumab and TIL therapy. This chain links TRBV15 with TRBJ1-2; D is undetermined. This TCR came from a person between 25 and 80 years old with non-small cell lung cancer. The specimen comprised blood, sampled at baseline. This chain's CDR3 is CATSRDRQAYGYTF. The CDR3 DNA sequence: TGTGCCACCAGCAGAGATCGGCAGGCCTATGGCTACACCTTC.